This is a list of T cell receptor beta chains from one sample in a study of shared clonotypes between healthy human individuals. Data came from immunoSEQ multiplex PCR; TCRdb stores just in-frame clones and leaves some out. The table includes about 640,000 clones, 72% detected once. Sequenced material: memory CD4+ T cells sorted from blood. These receptors originate from a woman under 40 in good health. Each CDR3 is given with its conserved first and last residue. The D gene is left open where the match is weak. A clone size is listed for some rows: how often the clone was seen (once, few, many), or a class if it is expanded.

>-|-|TRBV19|TRBJ2-1|13
TGTGCCAGTAGCCGGGACGTCTCGAATGAGCAGTTCTTC
CASSRDVSNEQFF
>-|-|TRBV19|TRBJ2-7|15
TGTGCCAGTAGTACTGGGCGTGGGGACACCTACGAGCAGTACTTC
CASSTGRGDTYEQYF
>TRBD2|-|TRBV4-2|TRBJ2-7|17
TGTGCCAGCAGCCAAGATCTTAGCGGGAGTTCCCCCTACGAGCAGTACTTC
CASSQDLSGSSPYEQYF
>-|-|TRBV28|TRBJ1-4|13
TGTGCCAGCAGTTTGGGTGGGCGGGAAAAACTGTTTTTT
CASSLGGREKLFF
>TRBD2|many|TRBV5-4|TRBJ2-3|16
TGTGCCAGCAGCTTGTGGCGGGAGGTTGGTGCAGATACGCAGTATTTT
CASSLWREVGADTQYF
>TRBD1|-|TRBV28|TRBJ1-3|16
TGTGCCAGCAGTTCGCCTACCGGGACAGGGAGAAACACCATATATTTT
CASSSPTGTGRNTIYF
>TRBD1|-|TRBV5-1|TRBJ1-1|14
TGCGCCAGCAGCGCGGACAGGGAGCTGGCTGAAGCTTTCTTT
CASSADRELAEAFF
>-|few|TRBV4-1|TRBJ2-1|16
TGCGCCAGCAGCCAGGTGACAGGACTGCTATACAATGAGCAGTTCTTC
CASSQVTGLLYNEQFF
>TRBD2|-|TRBV6-5|TRBJ2-7|14
TGTGCCAGCAGGGGGACTAGCGGGAGGGGCGAGCAGTACTTC
CASRGTSGRGEQYF
>-|-|TRBV5-1|TRBJ2-7|12
TGCGCCAGCAGCCCCCGAACCTACGAGCAGTACTTC
CASSPRTYEQYF
>TRBD2|once|TRBV19|TRBJ2-5|14
TGTGCCAGTAGTCGAGCCGGGAGGCGTGAGACCCAGTACTTC
CASSRAGRRETQYF
>-|-|TRBV15|TRBJ2-3|14
TGTGCCACCAGCAGAGACAGGGGACCAGATACGCAGTATTTT
CATSRDRGPDTQYF
>TRBD2|-|TRBV7-9|TRBJ2-3|15
TGTGCCAGCAGCTTAACTAGCGTCCGCACAGATACGCAGTATTTT
CASSLTSVRTDTQYF
>-|few|TRBV14|TRBJ2-5|14
TGTGCCAGCAGCCCCCTTGGGGGTCAAGAGACCCAGTACTTC
CASSPLGGQETQYF
>-|-|TRBV5-4|TRBJ2-6|17
TGTGCCAGCAGCTCCCTCGGCCCCTACTCTGGGGCCAACGTCCTGACTTTC
CASSSLGPYSGANVLTF
>TRBD2|-|TRBV10-2|TRBJ2-7|15
TGCGCCAGCAGCGGCGGGACTAGCGCACGATACGAGCAGTACTTC
CASSGGTSARYEQYF
>-|-|TRBV20-1|TRBJ2-1|11
TGCAGTGCCCCAGAGTACAATGAGCAGTTCTTC
CSAPEYNEQFF
>-|many|TRBV6-4|TRBJ1-5|13
TGTGCCAGCAGACAGGACAACAATCAGCCCCAGCATTTT
CASRQDNNQPQHF
>TRBD1|once|TRBV28|TRBJ1-3|15
TGTGCCAGCAGTGTAACAGGGGGATCTGGAAACACCATATATTTT
CASSVTGGSGNTIYF
>-|-|TRBV7-6|TRBJ2-7|14
TGTGCCAGCAGCTTAGCTTCTTTCTCCTACGAGCAGTACTTC
CASSLASFSYEQYF
>-|-|TRBV28|TRBJ1-1|16
TGTGCCAGCACCCTAGGGGGGGGCGGCGGGAAAACTGAAGCTTTCTTT
CASTLGGGGGKTEAFF
>-|-|TRBV7-2|TRBJ2-5|12
TGTGCCAGCAGCTTAACGCGTGAGACCCAGTACTTC
CASSLTRETQYF
>TRBD2|-|TRBV19|TRBJ2-1|17
TGTGCCAGTAGTTTACACCTCGGGACTAGCGGGAGAGGGGAGCAGTTCTTC
CASSLHLGTSGRGEQFF
>-|-|TRBV19|TRBJ2-3|16
TGTGCCAGTAGTACCTCCCGTTTAGGCAGTGAGGATACGCAGTATTTT
CASSTSRLGSEDTQYF
>-|-|TRBV27|TRBJ2-5|15
TGTGCCAGCAGTTTAAAATGGGGGGCCCAAGAGACCCAGTACTTC
CASSLKWGAQETQYF
>TRBD2|-|TRBV5-1|TRBJ2-1|15
TGCGCCAGCAGCTCTAGCGGGAGGGCCATAGATGAGCAGTTCTTC
CASSSSGRAIDEQFF
>-|-|TRBV2|TRBJ2-3|15
TGTGCCAGCAGTGAAGTATGGAGCTCCACAGATACGCAGTATTTT
CASSEVWSSTDTQYF
>TRBD1|-|TRBV27|TRBJ1-4|14
TGTGCCAGCAGTAACAGGGGCCTTAATGAAAAACTGTTTTTT
CASSNRGLNEKLFF
>-|-|TRBV25-1|TRBJ2-7|15
TGTGCCAGCAGTGAATCCGGGACACCCGCCTACGAGCAGTACTTC
CASSESGTPAYEQYF
>-|-|TRBV5-1|TRBJ2-7|13
TGCGCCAGCAGCTTGGTAGCCTTCTACGAGCAGTACTTC
CASSLVAFYEQYF
>-|-|TRBV6-1|TRBJ2-3|14
TGTGCCTCAAGTGGGCCTAGCGGCACAGATACGCAGTATTTT
CASSGPSGTDTQYF
>-|few|TRBV5-1|TRBJ1-1|15
TGCGCCAGCACCCCGGCGGGGCAGACGAACACTGAAGCTTTCTTT
CASTPAGQTNTEAFF
>TRBD2|-|TRBV19|TRBJ2-1|16
TGTGCCAGTAGTATCCCGGCTAGCGGGAGGGCCCGTGAGCAGTTCTTC
CASSIPASGRAREQFF
>TRBD1|-|TRBV28|TRBJ1-1|13
TGTGCCAGCAGTTCGGGACAGGACACTGAAGCTTTCTTT
CASSSGQDTEAFF
>TRBD2|-|TRBV11-2|TRBJ2-1|15
TGTGCCAGCAGCCCAAGACTAGCGGGGGTCAATGAGCAGTTCTTC
CASSPRLAGVNEQFF
>TRBD2|few|TRBV5-8|TRBJ2-5|15
TGTGCCAGCAGCTTGGATGGACTAGCACGAGAGACCCAGTACTTC
CASSLDGLARETQYF
>-|-|TRBV10-3|TRBJ2-7|14
TGTGCCATCAGTAGTACAAGAGCCTCCTACGAGCAGTACTTC
CAISSTRASYEQYF
>-|once|TRBV30|TRBJ2-3|17
TGTGCCTGGAGTGTAAATCTAGTCGGGAGTGCTGCAGATACGCAGTATTTT
CAWSVNLVGSAADTQYF
>-|-|TRBV5-1|TRBJ1-3|14
TGCGCCAGCAGCTCCGGAACCTCTGGAAACACCATATATTTT
CASSSGTSGNTIYF
>-|-|TRBV6-5|TRBJ2-7|11
TGTGCCAGCAGTTTTGTAGGTCAGCAGTACTTC
CASSFVGQQYF
>-|-|TRBV18|TRBJ2-2|15
TGTGCCAGCTCACCTGCAGGGGCGAACACCGGGGAGCTGTTTTTT
CASSPAGANTGELFF
>TRBD2|-|TRBV7-2|TRBJ2-1|14
TGTGCCAGCCGAGCGGGAAGCTCCTACAATGAGCAGTTCTTC
CASRAGSSYNEQFF
>-|many|TRBV6-5|TRBJ1-1|14
TGTGCCAGCAGTTACGGCGTCATGAACACTGAAGCTTTCTTT
CASSYGVMNTEAFF
>-|-|TRBV29-1|TRBJ1-4|10
TGCAGCGCCTTACAAGAAAAACTGTTTTTT
CSALQEKLFF
>-|few|TRBV11-2|TRBJ2-1|15
TGTGCCAGCAGCTTAGTTGCGGGATTCACCAATGAGCAGTTCTTC
CASSLVAGFTNEQFF
>-|-|TRBV27|TRBJ2-7|14
TGTGCCAGCAGCCGAAGCGGAGCCAGCTACGAGCAGTACTTC
CASSRSGASYEQYF
>TRBD1|-|TRBV5-1|TRBJ2-1|14
TGCGCCAGCAGCCCGGGACAGGGGTACAATGAGCAGTTCTTC
CASSPGQGYNEQFF
>-|-|TRBV5-1|TRBJ1-2|15
TGCGCCAGCAGGGGGGGACCGCAATTTAACTATGGCTACACCTTC
CASRGGPQFNYGYTF
>TRBD2|-|TRBV2|TRBJ2-1|15
TGTGCCAGCAGTGGACTAGCGGGAGATAGGGATGAGCAGTTCTTC
CASSGLAGDRDEQFF